This T cell receptor beta chain was sequenced for a study of control samples from healthy donors and cancer patients. TCRdb keeps only in-frame clones here, not all; method: immunoSEQ multiplex PCR. The sample yields around 130,000 clones, around 90% seen once. V was clipped by 0 bases and J by 8 bases, with 16 bases between them. Germline V CDR1 and CDR2: MNHEY, SVGEGT. The CDR3 runs to 15 residues. This receptor was taken from a man aged 18 to 30 in good health. What was sequenced was blood. This chain uses TRBV6-2 or TRBV6-3 with TRBJ1-2; unclear D gene. The CDR3 DNA reads as TGTGCCAGCAGTTACTCGAGTGACAAGGTGGAAGGCTACACCTTC. Translated: CASSYSSDKVEGYTF.